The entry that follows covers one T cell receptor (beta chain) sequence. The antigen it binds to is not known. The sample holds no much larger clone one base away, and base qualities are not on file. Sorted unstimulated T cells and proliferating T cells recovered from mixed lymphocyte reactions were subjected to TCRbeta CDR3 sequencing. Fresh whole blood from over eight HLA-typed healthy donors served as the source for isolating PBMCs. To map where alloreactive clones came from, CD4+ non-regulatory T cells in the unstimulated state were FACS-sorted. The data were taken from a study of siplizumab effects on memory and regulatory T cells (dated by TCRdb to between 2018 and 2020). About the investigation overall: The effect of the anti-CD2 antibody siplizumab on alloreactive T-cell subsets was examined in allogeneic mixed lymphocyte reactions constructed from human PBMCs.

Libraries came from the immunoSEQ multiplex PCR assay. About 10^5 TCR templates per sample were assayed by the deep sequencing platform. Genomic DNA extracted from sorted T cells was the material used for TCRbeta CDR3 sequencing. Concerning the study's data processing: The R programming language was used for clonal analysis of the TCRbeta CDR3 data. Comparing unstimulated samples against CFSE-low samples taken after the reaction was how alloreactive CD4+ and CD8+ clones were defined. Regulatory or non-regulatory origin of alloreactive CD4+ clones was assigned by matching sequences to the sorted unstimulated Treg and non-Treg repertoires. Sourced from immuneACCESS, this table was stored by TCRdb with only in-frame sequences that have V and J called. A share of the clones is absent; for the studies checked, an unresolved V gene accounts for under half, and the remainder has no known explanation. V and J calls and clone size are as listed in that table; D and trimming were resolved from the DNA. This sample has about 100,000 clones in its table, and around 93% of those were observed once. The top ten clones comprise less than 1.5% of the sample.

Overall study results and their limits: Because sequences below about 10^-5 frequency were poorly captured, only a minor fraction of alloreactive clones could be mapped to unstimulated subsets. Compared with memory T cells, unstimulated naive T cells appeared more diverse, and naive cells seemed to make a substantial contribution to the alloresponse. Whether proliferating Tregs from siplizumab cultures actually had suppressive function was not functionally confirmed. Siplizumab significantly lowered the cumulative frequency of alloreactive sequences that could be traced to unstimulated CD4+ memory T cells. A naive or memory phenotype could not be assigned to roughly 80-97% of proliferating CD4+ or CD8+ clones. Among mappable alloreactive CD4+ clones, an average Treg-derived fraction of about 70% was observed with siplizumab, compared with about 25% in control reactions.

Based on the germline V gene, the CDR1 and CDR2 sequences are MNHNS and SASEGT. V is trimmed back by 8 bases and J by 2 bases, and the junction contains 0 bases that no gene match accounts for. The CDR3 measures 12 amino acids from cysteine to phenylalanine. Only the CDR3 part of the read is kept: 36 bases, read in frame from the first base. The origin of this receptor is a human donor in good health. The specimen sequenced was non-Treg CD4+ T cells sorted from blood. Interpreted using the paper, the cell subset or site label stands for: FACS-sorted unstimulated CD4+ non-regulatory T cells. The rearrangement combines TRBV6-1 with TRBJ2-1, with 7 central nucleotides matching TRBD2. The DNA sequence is TGTGCCAGCGGGACTACCTACAATGAGCAGTTCTTC. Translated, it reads CASGTTYNEQFF.